The sequence of this T cell receptor beta chain was determined in a study of T cell responses to AZD1222 COVID-19 vaccine. Study background: Second-dose groups at about 4 or about 12 weeks were pooled.

This CDR3 is 11 amino acids long. Trimming took off 0 bases at V and 4 bases at J, with 1 base between the two ends. Germline CDR1 SGHRS, CDR2 YFSETQ. Clones were sequenced by immunoSEQ multiplex PCR, and TCRdb holds only the in-frame ones, with some missing. This table has 95,000 to 110,000 clones, over 70% appearing once. General study findings and limits: Samples come after the peak T cell response, not at day 14. Only 5 to 7 AZD1222 recipients were seropositive at baseline.

Details on this clone: Its antigen is unknown.

The sequenced sample was peripheral blood, obtained on day 0 of AZD1222 vaccination. The chain carries TRBV5-1 and TRBJ2-5; D unclear. This sequence originates from an adult in good health. The CDR3 sequence is CASSLVETQYF. The CDR3 DNA is TGCGCCAGCAGCTTGGTAGAGACCCAGTACTTC.